Following are 27 T cell receptor beta chains from one sample sequenced in a study of long-term antiretroviral therapy in people with HIV. Survey-level immunoSEQ v3.0 assays were run. This table comes from immunoSEQ multiplex PCR, and its TCRdb copy is limited to in-frame clones, with some not included. The sample yields about 25,000 clones, 82% seen once. Sequences were derived from unsorted PBMCs, sampled 2.9 years after starting antiretroviral therapy. These receptors all come from a man aged 50 to 59 with HIV.

V gene TRBV6-5 combines with J gene TRBJ2-1, with 7 bases lining up with TRBD2. The germline gives CDR1 MNHEY, CDR2 SVGAGI. This CDR3 is 12 amino acids long. After removal of 7 bases from V and 9 bases from J, the junction contained 6 bases not matched to a gene. The CDR3 here is CASTTGGSEQFF. As DNA, the CDR3 is TGTGCCAGCACCACGGGGGGAAGTGAGCAGTTCTTC.

This chain connects TRBV5-1 to TRBJ2-2; a weak D match, TRBD2 (6 bases). V was pared by 2 bases and J by 3 bases, with 8 bases between. Germline V gives CDR1 SGHRS, CDR2 YFSETQ. The CDR3 is 14 amino acids. The CDR3, as DNA: TGCGCCAGCAGCTTAGCGGGCGACACCGGGGAGCTGTTTTTT. It yields the protein CASSLAGDTGELFF.

This clone was counted once. The chain uses TRBV6-5 and TRBJ1-1; no reliable D call. Germline V gene sequence: CDR1 MNHEY, CDR2 SVGAGI. The V and J ends lost 8 bases and 3 bases respectively, with 10 bases between them. This CDR3 spans 12 amino acids. The CDR3: CASGGVHTEAFF. The CDR3 region has the DNA TGTGCCAGCGGCGGGGTCCACACTGAAGCTTTCTTT.

The gene calls are TRBV6-6 and TRBJ2-3; D may be TRBD1 or TRBD2 (6 bases each). V shed 6 bases and J shed 2 bases, with 15 bases lying between them. The CDR3 spans 15 residues. Looked up from germline, CDR1 is MNHNY and CDR2 is SVGAGI (reference sequence). The CDR3 DNA reads as TGTGCCAGCAGAAACGGGGGCCGGATCACAGATACGCAGTATTTT. Translation gives CASRNGGRITDTQYF.

The CDR3 reads CASTQREGGYTF. CDR3 DNA sequence: TGTGCCAGCACCCAAAGAGAAGGTGGCTACACCTTC. J is TRBJ1-2 and V is TRBV7-9; D is unresolved. This CDR3 has 12 amino acids. The V gene lost 7 bases and the J gene lost 7 bases, with 13 bases spanning the gap. The germline V gene encodes CDR1 SEHNR and CDR2 FQNEAQ (reference sequence).

The chain couples TRBV7-2 to TRBJ1-1; 9 bases match TRBD1. CDR1 is SGHTA and CDR2 is FQGNSA in the germline V gene. The V and J ends lost 5 bases and 11 bases, in that order; junction bases with no gene match: 12. The CDR3 consists of 14 residues. CDR3 bases: TGTGCCAGCAGCCCAGCAAGGACAGGGGATCCGGCTTTCTTT. It codes for CASSPARTGDPAFF. The whole variable domain, filled in from reference TRBV7-2 and TRBJ1-1, reads GAGVSQSPSNKVTEKGKDVELRCDPISGHTALYWYRQSLGQGLEFLIYFQGNSAPDKSGLPSDRFSAERTGGSVSTLTIQRTQQEDSAVYLCASSPARTGDPAFFGQGTRLTVV.

The chain is built from TRBV5-1 and TRBJ2-3, with D possibly TRBD2 on 6 matching bases. Germline-derived CDR1 and CDR2 are SGHRS and YFSETQ. CDR3 size: 14 residues. With 2 bases removed from V and 5 bases from J, the gap between germline ends came to 12 bases. DNA for the CDR3: TGCGCCAGCAGCTTCGGCGGGGATGGAGATACGCAGTATTTT. This encodes CASSFGGDGDTQYF.

This clone has just one count. The V gene is TRBV10-3, the J gene TRBJ2-7; either TRBD1 or TRBD2 may fit D (6 bases each). The CDR3 contains 12 residues. The germline V and J ends were trimmed by 6 bases and 3 bases, with 9 bases remaining between them. Looked up from germline, CDR1 is ENHRY and CDR2 is SYGVKD. The CDR3 DNA is TGTGCCATCAGGAAGGGGGGCTACGAGCAGTACTTC. The encoded protein is CAIRKGGYEQYF.

The rearrangement links TRBV18 to TRBJ2-7; 9 nucleotides align to TRBD1. Trimming at V came to 3 bases and at J to 2 bases, leaving 5 bases not matched to a gene. The CDR3 contains 15 residues. Germline assignment: CDR1 KGHSH and CDR2 LQKENI. The CDR3 here is CASSPPGQGTYEQYF. The CDR3 DNA follows: TGTGCCAGCTCACCTCCGGGACAGGGCACCTACGAGCAGTACTTC.

The V gene is TRBV27, the J gene TRBJ1-6; 8 nucleotides align to TRBD1. Germline loops: CDR1 MNHEY, CDR2 SMNVEV (reference sequence). V was clipped by 6 bases and J by 7 bases; unmatched bases: 5. The CDR3 has 14 residues. The CDR3 bases are TGTGCCAGCAGGTTGGGACAGGCAAATTCACCCCTCCACTTT. It translates to CASRLGQANSPLHF.

The chain recombines TRBV4-3 with TRBJ2-1, with 8 positions matching TRBD1. After removal of 3 bases from V and 6 bases from J, the junction contained 7 bases not matched to a gene. This CDR3 spans 15 amino acids. Germline-derived CDR1 and CDR2 are LGHNA and YSLEER. The CDR3 sequence: CASSHQGQGSNEQFF. As DNA, the CDR3 is TGCGCCAGCAGCCACCAAGGACAGGGCTCCAATGAGCAGTTCTTC.

The J gene is TRBJ2-3, the V gene TRBV11-2; TRBD2 might be the D (7 bases). The CDR3 contains 15 residues. The germline CDR1 and CDR2 sequences are SGHAT and FQNNGV. V was trimmed by 5 bases and J by 8 bases, leaving 20 bases between them. Written as DNA, the CDR3 is TGTGCCAGCAGCCCTCCCCCGGGGGGCTGGGGTACGCAGTATTTT. Protein sequence: CASSPPPGGWGTQYF.

The V call is TRBV5-1, the J call TRBJ2-1; D is possibly TRBD1 or TRBD2 (6 bases each). The CDR3 is made up of 14 amino acids. CDR1 is SGHRS, CDR2 YFSETQ, per germline. Between the trimmed V and J ends, which lost 3 bases and 9 bases, there was a span of 16 bases. Written as DNA, the CDR3 is TGCGCCAGCAGCTCGGGGGCCCCTCAAGGTGAGCAGTTCTTC. Translated: CASSSGAPQGEQFF. The full variable domain, rest sourced from reference TRBV5-1 and TRBJ2-1, is KAGVTQTPRYLIKTRGQQVTLSCSPISGHRSVSWYQQTPGQGLQFLFEYFSETQRNKGNFPGRFSGRQFSNSRSEMNVSTLELGDSALYLCASSSGAPQGEQFFGPGTRLTVL.

The chain is built from TRBV28 and TRBJ2-2; D ambiguous. The CDR3 spans 12 residues. V dropped 7 bases and J dropped 7 bases, with 10 bases sitting between them. CDR1 MDHEN and CDR2 SYDVKM come from the germline V gene. The CDR3 DNA sequence: TGTGCCAGCAATCCCTTAGGCGGGGAGCTGTTTTTT. Amino acids: CASNPLGGELFF.

The gene calls are TRBV5-6 and TRBJ2-3; weak D call: TRBD2 (5 bases). CDR1 and CDR2 from the germline V gene are SGHDT and YYEEEE. The CDR3 length is 13 residues. V lost 1 base, J lost 3 bases, and 6 bases lay in between. The DNA for the CDR3 is TGTGCCAGCAGCTTGCCGGGAACAGATACGCAGTATTTT. Protein sequence: CASSLPGTDTQYF.

The V call is TRBV19, the J call TRBJ1-4; a weak D match, TRBD1 (5 bases). CDR3 length: 14 amino acids. V was clipped by 6 bases and J by 8 bases, with 16 bases between them. CDR1 and CDR2 (germline): LNHDA, SQIVND (reference sequence). CDR3 loop: CASSDSTLREKLFF. CDR3 sequence (DNA): TGTGCCAGTAGCGACAGCACCCTTCGGGAAAAACTGTTTTTT.

CDR3 loop: CASSPRQGAGEQYF. DNA of the CDR3: TGTGCCAGCAGTCCCAGACAGGGGGCGGGGGAGCAGTACTTC. The rearrangement joins TRBV28 to TRBJ2-7; 10 bases are a match to TRBD1. Trimming at V came to 5 bases and at J to 7 bases, leaving 8 bases not matched to a gene. This CDR3 contains 14 residues. CDR1 and CDR2 (germline): MDHEN, SYDVKM.

The chain combines TRBV28 with TRBJ1-6; no clear D gene. CDR1 is MDHEN and CDR2 is SYDVKM in the germline V gene. The germline V and J ends were trimmed by 4 bases and 8 bases, with 6 bases remaining between them. The CDR3 sequence is 12 residues long. CDR3 sequence: CASSSLDSPLHF. The CDR3 DNA reads as TGTGCCAGCAGTTCCTTGGATTCACCCCTCCACTTT.

This clone was seen more than once but under ten times. The chain uses TRBV28 and TRBJ1-3, with D possibly being TRBD1 (5 bases). Per the germline V gene, CDR1 is MDHEN and CDR2 is SYDVKM. V was pared by 0 bases and J by 2 bases, with 5 bases between. The CDR3 covers 14 residues. Written as DNA, the CDR3 is TGTGCCAGCAGTTTATGGGGGGCTGGAAACACCATATATTTT. Residues: CASSLWGAGNTIYF.

The gene calls are TRBV5-5 and TRBJ1-1, with D unclear. This CDR3 contains 14 residues. CDR1 is SGHKS and CDR2 is YYEKEE in the germline V gene (reference sequence). V was shortened by 4 bases and J by 0 bases, with 10 bases between the two germline ends. The CDR3 loop is CASSPGRVNTEAFF. The CDR3 DNA is TGTGCCAGCAGCCCAGGACGGGTGAACACTGAAGCTTTCTTT.

The chain has TRBV19 and TRBJ1-1; a possible D gene is TRBD1 (5 bases). The CDR3 consists of 16 residues. Trimming left V 4 bases short and J 8 bases short, with 23 bases between. In germline, CDR1 is LNHDA, CDR2 SQIVND (reference sequence). The CDR3 nucleotides read TGTGCCAGTAGTAGGAGGGGAACCACCCCTACACAAGAAGCTTTCTTT. It encodes CASSRRGTTPTQEAFF.

As to this clone: Its ends do not fully match the called genes, so a read error is possible. This rearrangement joins TRBV7-7 to TRBJ2-5; 7 bases are a match to TRBD1. Germline V gives CDR1 SSHAT, CDR2 FNYEAQ (reference sequence). There are 15 residues in the CDR3. The CDR3: CASSLSRTGQETQYF. DNA of the CDR3: TGTGCTAGCAGCTTATCCCGGACAGGTCAAGAGACCCAGTACTTC.

The chain joins TRBV7-2 to TRBJ2-4; 9 nucleotides align to TRBD2. CDR1 and CDR2 (germline): SGHTA, FQGNSA. V gave up 5 bases and J gave up 1 base; unmatched junction bases: 12. The CDR3 is made up of 18 amino acids. The DNA of the CDR3 is TGTGCCAGCAGCCATGGCACGCGGGGGGGCGGGGCCAAAAACATTCAGTACTTC. This gives the protein CASSHGTRGGGAKNIQYF.

V usage is TRBV7-8 and J usage is TRBJ2-2; D gene uncertain. The CDR3 totals 16 residues. From germline, CDR1 is SGHVS and CDR2 FQNEAQ. The V gene lost 4 bases and the J gene lost 5 bases, with 17 bases spanning the gap. In nucleotides, the CDR3 is TGTGCCAGCAGCTCCGCAGGCGCCCGACCGACCGGGGAGCTGTTTTTT. Its translation: CASSSAGARPTGELFF.

The CDR3 reads CASSLKENEQFF. Written as DNA, the CDR3 is TGTGCCAGCAGCTTAAAGGAGAATGAGCAGTTCTTC. This rearrangement joins TRBV7-6 to TRBJ2-1; D is uncertain. Germline V gene data show CDR1 as SGHVS and CDR2 as FNYEAQ. V dropped 2 bases and J dropped 7 bases, with 6 bases sitting between them. This CDR3 is built from 12 residues.

The rearrangement links TRBV27 to TRBJ1-1; weak D call: TRBD1 (6 bases). Germline CDR1 is MNHEY and CDR2 is SMNVEV (reference sequence). There are 17 residues in the CDR3. Trimming cost V 1 base and J 4 bases, with 19 bases left between them. CDR3 nucleotide sequence: TGTGCCAGCAGTTTATTGGCAGGGGCGACCGTGGGCACTGAAGCTTTCTTT. Residues: CASSLLAGATVGTEAFF.

The J gene is TRBJ1-1, the V gene TRBV2, with D tentatively TRBD1 (5 bases). Germline assignment: CDR1 SNHLY and CDR2 FYNNEI. V was clipped by 6 bases and J by 8 bases, with 16 bases between them. The CDR3 is made up of 13 amino acids. In DNA form, the CDR3 reads TGTGCCAGCAGGATTGACCCCGACAGCGAAGCTTTCTTT. Amino acids: CASRIDPDSEAFF.